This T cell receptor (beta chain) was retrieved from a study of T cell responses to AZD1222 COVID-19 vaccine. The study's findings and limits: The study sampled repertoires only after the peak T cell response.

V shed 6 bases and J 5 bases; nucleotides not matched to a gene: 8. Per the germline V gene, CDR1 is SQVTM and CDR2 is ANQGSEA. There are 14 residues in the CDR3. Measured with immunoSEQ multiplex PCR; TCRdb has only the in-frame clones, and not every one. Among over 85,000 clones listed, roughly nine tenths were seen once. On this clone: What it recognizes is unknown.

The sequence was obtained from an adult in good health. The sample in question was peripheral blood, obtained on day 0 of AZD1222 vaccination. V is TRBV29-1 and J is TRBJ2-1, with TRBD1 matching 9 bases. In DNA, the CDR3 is TGCAGCGTCGGTGACAGGGGGGTCAACAATGAGCAGTTCTTC. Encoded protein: CSVGDRGVNNEQFF.